The source of this TCR beta chain is a study of shared clonotypes between healthy human individuals. Notes on the study in general: Sharing across four donors was highest in naive CD4 (roughly 5%) and lowest in memory CD8 (roughly 0.4%).

As for this clone: Its antigen is unknown.

Using immunoSEQ multiplex PCR, the repertoire was profiled, and TCRdb retains in-frame clones only, with some absent. The table includes roughly 680,000 clones, 72% detected once. The germline V and J ends were trimmed by 5 bases and 6 bases, with 13 bases remaining between them. The CDR3 consists of 13 residues. Germline V gene data show CDR1 as LNHDA and CDR2 as SQIVND (reference sequence). The sequenced material came from memory CD4+ T cells sorted from blood. The subset is: CD45RA-negative fraction. The TCR sequence derives from a woman in her twenties or thirties in good health. The rearrangement joins TRBV19 to TRBJ1-2; unclear D gene. CDR3 DNA: TGTGCCAGTAGTGGAACGCAAACCAATGGCTACACCTTC. Amino acid sequence: CASSGTQTNGYTF.